This T cell receptor (beta chain) was identified in a study of T cells in Graves' hyperthyroidism and ophthalmopathy. The ends were cut back, 0 bases at V and 2 bases at J, with 11 bases in the middle. CDR3 length equals 15 residues. CDR1 and CDR2 from the germline V gene are GTSNPN and SVGIG (reference sequence). What was amplified from RNA transcripts were TCR beta CDR3 regions. Initially, a first-round RT-PCR of the TCR CDR3 employed the HTBI primer set. TCRdb processed the multiplex PCR reads anew with MiXCR; each CDR3 protein has one entry. The data contain hundreds of thousands of distinct CDR3 sequences, 15% to 18% of them seen just once; the ten biggest clones take up about 27%.

This chain joins TRBV30 and TRBJ2-1, with unresolved D. The receptor's source is a woman between 18 and 29 years old with Graves' hyperthyroidism that later progressed to Graves' ophthalmopathy. Sequenced: blood. Written as DNA, the CDR3 is TGTGCCTGGAGTGTAGGGCGCTTGGCCTACAATGAGCAGTTCTTC. Its translation is CAWSVGRLAYNEQFF.